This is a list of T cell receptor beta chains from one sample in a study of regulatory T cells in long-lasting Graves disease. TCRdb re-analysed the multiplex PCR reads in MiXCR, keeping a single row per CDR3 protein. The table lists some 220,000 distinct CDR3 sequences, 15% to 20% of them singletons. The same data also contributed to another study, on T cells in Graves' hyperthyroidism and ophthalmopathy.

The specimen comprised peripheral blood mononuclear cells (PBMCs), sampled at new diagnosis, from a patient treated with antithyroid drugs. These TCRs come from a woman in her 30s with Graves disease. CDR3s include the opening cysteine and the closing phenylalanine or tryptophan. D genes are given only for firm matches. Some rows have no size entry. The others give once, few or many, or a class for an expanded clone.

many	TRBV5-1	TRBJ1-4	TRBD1	CASSSEDRTDQKLFF	TGCGCCAGCAGCTCCGAGGACAGGACGGATCAAAAACTGTTTTTT
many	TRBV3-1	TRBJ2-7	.	CASSQLGGEQYF	TGTGCCAGCAGCCAATTGGGGGGCGAGCAGTACTTC
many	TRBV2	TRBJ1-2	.	CASSEGPGTVYGYTF	TGTGCCAGCAGCGAGGGGCCCGGGACCGTCTATGGCTACACCTTC
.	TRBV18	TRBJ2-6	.	CASSPILSRSGANVLTF	TGTGCCAGCTCACCTATCCTGAGCCGGTCTGGGGCCAACGTCCTGACTTTC
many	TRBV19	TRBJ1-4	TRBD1	CASSIGTGPEKLFF	TGTGCCAGTAGTATCGGGACAGGGCCCGAAAAACTGTTTTTT
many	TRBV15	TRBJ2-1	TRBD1	CATSRRKGQGDNEQFF	TGTGCCACCAGCAGAAGGAAGGGACAGGGCGACAATGAGCAGTTCTTC
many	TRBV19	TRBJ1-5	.	CASRQVGQPQHF	TGTGCCAGTAGGCAGGTGGGCCAGCCCCAGCATTTT
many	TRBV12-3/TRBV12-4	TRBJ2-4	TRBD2	CASSRAGTIKNIQYF	TGTGCCAGCAGTAGAGCCGGGACTATAAAAAACATTCAGTACTTC
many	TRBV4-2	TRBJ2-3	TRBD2	CASSPQSTSGRYF	TGTGCCAGCAGCCCCCAATCGACTAGCGGGAGGTATTTT
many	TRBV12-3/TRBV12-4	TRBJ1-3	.	CASSAQGGSINANTIYF	TGTGCCAGCTCGGCCCAAGGGGGATCCATAAACGCCAACACCATATATTTT
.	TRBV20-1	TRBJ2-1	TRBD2	CSARDSIMRTSGDKYNEQFF	TGCAGTGCTAGAGATTCGATTATGAGGACTAGCGGGGATAAGTACAATGAGCAGTTCTTC
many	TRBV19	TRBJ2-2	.	CASSLLRGEPGELFF	TGTGCCAGTAGCCTCCTCCGAGGGGAACCCGGGGAGCTGTTTTTT
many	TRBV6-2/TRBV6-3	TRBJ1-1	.	CASSSAGIDAFF	TGTGCCAGCAGTTCCGCCGGGATAGATGCTTTCTTT
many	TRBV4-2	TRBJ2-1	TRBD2	CASSQALAGGRDEQFF	TGTGCCAGCAGCCAAGCCCTAGCGGGGGGGAGGGATGAGCAGTTCTTC
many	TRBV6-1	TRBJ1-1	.	CASSEVQGLDTEAFF	TGTGCCAGCAGTGAAGTCCAGGGACTTGACACTGAAGCTTTCTTT
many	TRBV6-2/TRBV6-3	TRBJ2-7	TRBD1	CASKRDRGSYEQYF	TGTGCCAGCAAACGGGACAGGGGCTCCTACGAGCAGTACTTC
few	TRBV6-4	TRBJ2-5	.	CASGRQEGTQYF	TGTGCCAGCGGGAGACAGGAAGGGACCCAGTACTTC
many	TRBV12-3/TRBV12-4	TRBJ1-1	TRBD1	CASRFGQGLNTEAFF	TGTGCCAGCAGATTCGGACAGGGGTTGAACACTGAAGCTTTCTTT
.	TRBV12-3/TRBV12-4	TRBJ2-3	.	CASSLLLATPSTDTQYF	TGTGCCAGCAGTTTACTGCTAGCTACCCCTAGCACAGATACGCAGTATTTT
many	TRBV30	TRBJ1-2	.	CAEGPQGYYGYTF	TGTGCCGAAGGACCACAGGGTTACTATGGCTACACCTTC
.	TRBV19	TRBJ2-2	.	CASSIFTGELFF	TGTGCCAGTAGTATATTTACCGGGGAGCTGTTTTTT
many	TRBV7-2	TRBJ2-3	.	CASSLGGGVLGADTQYF	TGTGCCAGCAGCTTAGGTGGCGGGGTTCTGGGGGCAGATACGCAGTATTTT
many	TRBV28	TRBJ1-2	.	CASSLAGGDYGYTF	TGTGCCAGCAGCTTAGCTGGGGGGGACTATGGCTACACCTTC
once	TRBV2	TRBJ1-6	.	CASSAGKGGSPLHF	TGTGCCAGCAGTGCAGGGAAAGGAGGTTCACCCCTCCACTTT
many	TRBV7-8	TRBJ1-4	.	CASSSGAGNREKLFF	TGTGCCAGCAGCAGCGGAGCGGGGAATAGGGAAAAACTGTTTTTT
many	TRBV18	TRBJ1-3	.	CASSDPGTLSGNTIYF	TGTGCCAGCTCCGACCCAGGGACTCTATCTGGAAACACCATATATTTT
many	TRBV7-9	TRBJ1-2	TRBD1	CASSLGTGTGNYGYTF	TGTGCCAGCAGCTTGGGGACCGGGACAGGGAACTATGGCTACACCTTC
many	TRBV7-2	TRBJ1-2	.	CASTWGRTGGYTF	TGTGCCAGCACTTGGGGAAGGACGGGCGGCTACACCTTC
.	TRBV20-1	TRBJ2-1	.	CSASRLDKPGYEQFF	TGCAGTGCTAGCCGATTAGATAAACCTGGATATGAGCAGTTCTTC
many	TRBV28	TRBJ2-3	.	CASSTPKGLTDTQYF	TGTGCCAGCAGTACCCCTAAAGGGCTCACAGATACGCAGTATTTT
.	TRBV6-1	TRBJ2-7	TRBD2	CATSGLASSYEQYF	TGTGCCACCTCAGGACTAGCGAGCTCCTACGAGCAGTACTTC
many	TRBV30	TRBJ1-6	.	CAWSKGHNSPLHF	TGTGCCTGGAGTAAAGGGCATAATTCACCCCTCCACTTT
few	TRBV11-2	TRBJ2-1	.	CASSQNRAPEQFF	TGTGCCAGCAGCCAAAATAGGGCTCCCGAGCAGTTCTTC
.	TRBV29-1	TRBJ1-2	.	CSVERGTGYGYTF	TGCAGCGTTGAGAGGGGTACGGGCTATGGCTACACCTTC
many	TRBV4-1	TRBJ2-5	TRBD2	CASSPRGGQETQYF	TGCGCCAGCAGCCCCCGGGGGGGCCAAGAGACCCAGTACTTC
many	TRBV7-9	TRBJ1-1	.	CASSSRSGAMNTEAFF	TGTGCCAGCAGCTCCCGATCCGGGGCAATGAACACTGAAGCTTTCTTT
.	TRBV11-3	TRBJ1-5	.	CASREENQPQHF	TGTGCCAGCAGAGAGGAAAATCAGCCCCAGCATTTT
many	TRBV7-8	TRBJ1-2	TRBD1	CASSLDQTGAYGYTF	TGTGCCAGCAGCTTAGACCAGACAGGGGCCTATGGCTACACCTTC
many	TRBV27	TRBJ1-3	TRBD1	CASRMTGGAGNTIYF	TGTGCCAGCAGAATGACAGGGGGCGCTGGAAACACCATATATTTT
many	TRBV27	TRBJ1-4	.	CASSRGGGSPNEKLFF	TGTGCCAGCAGTAGGGGAGGGGGGAGCCCTAATGAAAAACTGTTTTTT
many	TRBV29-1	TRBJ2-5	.	CSVGGTPGGQETQYF	TGCAGCGTTGGAGGCACTCCAGGGGGGCAAGAGACCCAGTACTTC
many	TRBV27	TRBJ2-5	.	CASSPLDLPQETQYF	TGTGCCAGCAGTCCATTAGACCTGCCGCAAGAGACCCAGTACTTC
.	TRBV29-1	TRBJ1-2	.	CSVDGRGNYGYTF	TGCAGCGTTGACGGGCGGGGAAACTATGGCTACACCTTC
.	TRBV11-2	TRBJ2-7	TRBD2	CASSSPAGVFSYEQYF	TGTGCCAGCAGCTCCCCAGCGGGGGTATTTTCCTACGAGCAGTACTTC
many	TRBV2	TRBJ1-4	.	CASSEEQTGYEKLFF	TGTGCCAGCAGTGAAGAACAGACCGGTTATGAAAAACTGTTTTTT
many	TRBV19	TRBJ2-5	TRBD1	CASGTGGTQYF	TGTGCCAGTGGAACAGGGGGGACCCAGTACTTC